This T cell receptor (beta chain) comes out of a study of CD8+ T cells in alopecia areata. Findings and caveats of the study: Among the 100 top clones, expanded CD8+ clones, like scalp clonality, were significantly decreased by tofacitinib. Many of the expanded lesional clones endured in scalp and blood while on tofacitinib. Links between baseline CD8+ expansion and response need larger treated cohorts.

With respect to this clone: What it binds is not known.

RNA extraction and reverse transcription yielded cDNA as sequencing template. Only in-frame clones appear in the TCRdb table, and some are missing; sequencing was by immunoSEQ multiplex PCR. The sample consists of 160,000 or so clones, about two thirds of them appearing once. The V segment lost 1 base and the J segment 12 bases; nucleotides outside the gene matches: 12. The CDR3 runs 14 residues. Germline CDR1 is SGHAT and CDR2 is FQNNGV. Treatment: oral pan-JAK inhibitor, 5-10 mg twice daily. Lesional scalp tissue (obtained by punch biopsy) and peripheral blood were collected from alopecia areata patients.

The TCR sequence derives from a human donor with alopecia areata. Sequencing used CD4+ T cells sorted from blood, obtained at week 4, from a patient treated with tofacitinib. This chain links TRBV11-2 with TRBJ2-7; TRBD1 matches 7 bases. DNA for the CDR3: TGTGCCAGCAGCTTAGCCGGGGACAGCCGGGCAGGGTACTTC. Its translation: CASSLAGDSRAGYF.